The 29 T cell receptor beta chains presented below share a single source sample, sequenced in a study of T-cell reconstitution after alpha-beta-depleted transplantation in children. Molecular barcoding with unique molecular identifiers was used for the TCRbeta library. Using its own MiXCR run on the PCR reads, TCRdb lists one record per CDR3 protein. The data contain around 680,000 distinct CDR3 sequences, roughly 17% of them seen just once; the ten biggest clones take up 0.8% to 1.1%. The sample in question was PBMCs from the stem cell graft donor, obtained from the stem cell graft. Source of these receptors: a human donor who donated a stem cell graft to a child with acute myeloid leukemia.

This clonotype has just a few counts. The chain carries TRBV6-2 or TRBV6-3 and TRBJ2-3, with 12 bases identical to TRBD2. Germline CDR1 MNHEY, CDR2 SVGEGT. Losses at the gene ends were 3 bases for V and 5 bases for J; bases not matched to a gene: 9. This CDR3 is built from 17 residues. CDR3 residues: CASSYGLAGGPEDTQYF. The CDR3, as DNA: TGTGCCAGCAGTTATGGGCTAGCGGGGGGGCCGGAAGATACGCAGTATTTT.

In DNA, the CDR3 is TGTGCCAGCTCACCACCTGTGAGCGAGACCCAGTACTTC. This sequence encodes CASSPPVSETQYF. This chain connects TRBV18 to TRBJ2-5; D is unclear. Germline lookup yields CDR1 KGHSH and CDR2 LQKENI. CDR3 length: 13 residues. Trimming stripped 0 bases from V and 5 bases from J, with 7 bases between. The full variable domain, its missing parts supplied by reference TRBV18 and TRBJ2-5, is NAGVMQNPRHLVRRRGQEARLRCSPMKGHSHVYWYRQLPEEGLKFMVYLQKENIIDESGMPKERFSAEFPKEGPSILRIQQVVRGDSAAYFCASSPPVSETQYFGPGTRLLVL.

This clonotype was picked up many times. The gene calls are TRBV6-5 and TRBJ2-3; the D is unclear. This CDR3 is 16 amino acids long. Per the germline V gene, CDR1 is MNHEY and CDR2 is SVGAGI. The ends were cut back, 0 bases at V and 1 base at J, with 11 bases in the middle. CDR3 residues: CASSYSAAAGTDTQYF. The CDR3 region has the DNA TGTGCCAGCAGTTACTCAGCCGCCGCGGGCACAGATACGCAGTATTTT.

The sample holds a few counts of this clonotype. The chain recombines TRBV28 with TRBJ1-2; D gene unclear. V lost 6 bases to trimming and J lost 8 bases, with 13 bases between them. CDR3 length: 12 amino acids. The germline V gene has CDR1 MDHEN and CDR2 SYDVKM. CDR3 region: CASSDPEGGYTF. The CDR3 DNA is TGTGCCAGCAGCGACCCGGAGGGCGGCTACACCTTC.

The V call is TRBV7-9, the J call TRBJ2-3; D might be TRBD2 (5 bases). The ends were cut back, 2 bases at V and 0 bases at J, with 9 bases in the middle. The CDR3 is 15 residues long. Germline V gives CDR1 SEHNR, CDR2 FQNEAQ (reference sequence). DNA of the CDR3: TGTGCCAGCAGCTTATGGGGAGAGAGCACAGATACGCAGTATTTT. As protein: CASSLWGESTDTQYF.

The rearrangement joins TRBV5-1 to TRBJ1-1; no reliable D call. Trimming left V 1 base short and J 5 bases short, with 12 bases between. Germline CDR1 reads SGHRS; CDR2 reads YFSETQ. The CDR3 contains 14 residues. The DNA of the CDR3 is TGCGCCAGCAGCTTGTACGGCAGAGAAACTGAAGCTTTCTTT. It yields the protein CASSLYGRETEAFF.

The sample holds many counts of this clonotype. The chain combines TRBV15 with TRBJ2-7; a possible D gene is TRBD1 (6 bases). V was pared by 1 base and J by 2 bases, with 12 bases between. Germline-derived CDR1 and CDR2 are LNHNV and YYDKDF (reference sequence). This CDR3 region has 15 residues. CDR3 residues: CATSRGVGHPYEQYF. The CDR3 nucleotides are TGTGCCACCAGCAGAGGGGTGGGACATCCCTACGAGCAGTACTTC. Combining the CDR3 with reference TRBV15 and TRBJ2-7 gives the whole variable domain DAMVIQNPRYQVTQFGKPVTLSCSQTLNHNVMYWYQQKSSQAPKLLFHYYDKDFNNEADTPDNFQSRRPNTSFCFLDIRSPGLGDTAMYLCATSRGVGHPYEQYFGPGTRLTVT.

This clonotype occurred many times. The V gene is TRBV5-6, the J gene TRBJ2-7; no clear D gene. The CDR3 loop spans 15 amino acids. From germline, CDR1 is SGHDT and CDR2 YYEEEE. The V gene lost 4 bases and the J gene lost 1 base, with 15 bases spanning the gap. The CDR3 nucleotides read TGTGCCAGCAGCGAAGGGCAGAACCCTTCCTACGAGCAGTACGTC. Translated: CASSEGQNPSYEQYV.

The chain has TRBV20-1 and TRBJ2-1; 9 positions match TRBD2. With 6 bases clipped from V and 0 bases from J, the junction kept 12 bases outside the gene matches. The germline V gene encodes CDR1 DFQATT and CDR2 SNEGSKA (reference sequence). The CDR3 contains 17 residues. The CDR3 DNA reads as TGCAGTGCCCCTGGACTAGCGCCACTAAGCTCCTACAATGAGCAGTTCTTC. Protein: CSAPGLAPLSSYNEQFF.

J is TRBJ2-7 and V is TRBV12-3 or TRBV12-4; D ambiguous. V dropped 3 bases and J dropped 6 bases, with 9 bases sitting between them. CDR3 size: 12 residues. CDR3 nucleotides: TGTGCCAGCAGTTTTACCAGTGGCGAGCAGTACGTC. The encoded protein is CASSFTSGEQYV.

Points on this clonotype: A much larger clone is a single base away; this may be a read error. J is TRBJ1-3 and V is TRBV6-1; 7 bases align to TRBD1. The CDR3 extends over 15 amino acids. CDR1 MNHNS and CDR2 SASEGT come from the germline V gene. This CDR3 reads CASSPEQGRGTTIYF. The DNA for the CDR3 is TGTGCCAGCAGCCCAGAACAGGGGAGAGGAACCACCATATATTTT.

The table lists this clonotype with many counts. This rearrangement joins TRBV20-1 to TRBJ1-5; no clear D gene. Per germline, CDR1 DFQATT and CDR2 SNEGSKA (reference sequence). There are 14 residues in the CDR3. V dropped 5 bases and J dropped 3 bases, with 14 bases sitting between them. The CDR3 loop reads CSAGSGKLNQPQHF. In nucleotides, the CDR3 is TGCAGTGCTGGTAGCGGGAAACTCAATCAGCCCCAGCATTTT.

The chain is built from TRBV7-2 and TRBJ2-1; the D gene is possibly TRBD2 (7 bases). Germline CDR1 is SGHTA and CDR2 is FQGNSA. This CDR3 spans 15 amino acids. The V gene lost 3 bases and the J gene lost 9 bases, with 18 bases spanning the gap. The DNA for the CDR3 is TGTGCCAGCAGCTTTTGGGGGGGCAGCCGCAGTGAGCAGTTCTTC. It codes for CASSFWGGSRSEQFF.

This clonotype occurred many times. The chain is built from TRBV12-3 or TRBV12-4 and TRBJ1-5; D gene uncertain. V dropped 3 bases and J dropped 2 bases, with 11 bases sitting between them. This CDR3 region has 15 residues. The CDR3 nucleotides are TGTGCCAGCAGTTTCATGGGTTTAGGCAATCAGCCCCAGCATTTT. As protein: CASSFMGLGNQPQHF.

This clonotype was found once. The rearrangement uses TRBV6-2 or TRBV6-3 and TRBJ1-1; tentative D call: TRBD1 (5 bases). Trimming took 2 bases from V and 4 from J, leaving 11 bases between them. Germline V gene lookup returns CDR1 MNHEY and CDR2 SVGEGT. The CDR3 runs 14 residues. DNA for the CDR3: TGTGCCAGCAGTTACAAAGGGGAGGGCACTGAAGCTTTCTTT. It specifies CASSYKGEGTEAFF.

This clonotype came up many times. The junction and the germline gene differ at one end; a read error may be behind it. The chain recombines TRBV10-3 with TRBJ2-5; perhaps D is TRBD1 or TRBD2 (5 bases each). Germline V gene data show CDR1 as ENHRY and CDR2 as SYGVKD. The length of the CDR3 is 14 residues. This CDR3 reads CAISDEGRRTGPSF. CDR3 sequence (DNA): TGTGCCATCAGTGACGAGGGGCGTCGAACAGGCCCCAGCTTC.

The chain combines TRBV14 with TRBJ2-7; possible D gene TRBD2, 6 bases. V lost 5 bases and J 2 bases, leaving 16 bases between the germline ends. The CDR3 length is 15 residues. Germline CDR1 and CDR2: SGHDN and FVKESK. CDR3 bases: TGTGCCAGCAGCAAAGCCGGGACGGGGGCCTACGAGCAGTACTTC. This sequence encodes CASSKAGTGAYEQYF. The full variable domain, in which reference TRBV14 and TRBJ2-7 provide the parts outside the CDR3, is EAGVTQFPSHSVIEKGQTVTLRCDPISGHDNLYWYRRVMGKEIKFLLHFVKESKQDESGMPNNRFLAERTGGTYSTLKVQPAELEDSGVYFCASSKAGTGAYEQYFGPGTRLTVT.

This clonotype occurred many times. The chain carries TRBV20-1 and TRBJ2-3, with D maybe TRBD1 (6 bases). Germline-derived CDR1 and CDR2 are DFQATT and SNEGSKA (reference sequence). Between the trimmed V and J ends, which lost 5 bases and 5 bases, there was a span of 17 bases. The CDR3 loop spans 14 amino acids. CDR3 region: CSADTGWGEDTQYF. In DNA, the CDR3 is TGCAGTGCTGACACAGGGTGGGGAGAAGATACGCAGTATTTT.

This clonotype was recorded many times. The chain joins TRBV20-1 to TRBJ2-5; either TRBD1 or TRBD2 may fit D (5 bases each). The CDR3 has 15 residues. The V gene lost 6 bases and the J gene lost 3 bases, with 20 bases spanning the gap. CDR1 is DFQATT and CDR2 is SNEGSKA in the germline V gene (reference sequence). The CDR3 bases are TGCAGTGCAAGGATCTACGGGACGAGCAAAGAGACCCAGTACTTC. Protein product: CSARIYGTSKETQYF.

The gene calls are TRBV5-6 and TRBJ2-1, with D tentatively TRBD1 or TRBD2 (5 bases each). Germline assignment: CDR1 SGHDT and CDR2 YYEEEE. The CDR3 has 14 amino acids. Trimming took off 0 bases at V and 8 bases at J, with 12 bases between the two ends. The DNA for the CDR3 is TGTGCCAGCAGCTTGGTACAGGAGGTGGATGAGCAGTTCTTC. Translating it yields CASSLVQEVDEQFF.

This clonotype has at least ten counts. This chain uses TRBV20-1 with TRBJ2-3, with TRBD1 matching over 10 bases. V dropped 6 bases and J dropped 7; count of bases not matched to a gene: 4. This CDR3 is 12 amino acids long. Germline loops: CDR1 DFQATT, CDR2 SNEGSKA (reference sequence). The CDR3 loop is CSAGQGRNTQYF. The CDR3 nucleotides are TGCAGTGCGGGACAGGGGAGGAATACGCAGTATTTT.

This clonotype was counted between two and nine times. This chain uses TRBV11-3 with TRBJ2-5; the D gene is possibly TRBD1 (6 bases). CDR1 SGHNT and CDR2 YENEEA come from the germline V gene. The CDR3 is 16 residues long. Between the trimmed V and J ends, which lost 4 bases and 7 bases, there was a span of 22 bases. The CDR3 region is CASSSRPNREPGTQYF. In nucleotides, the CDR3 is TGTGCCAGCAGCTCGAGACCCAACAGGGAGCCGGGGACCCAGTACTTC.

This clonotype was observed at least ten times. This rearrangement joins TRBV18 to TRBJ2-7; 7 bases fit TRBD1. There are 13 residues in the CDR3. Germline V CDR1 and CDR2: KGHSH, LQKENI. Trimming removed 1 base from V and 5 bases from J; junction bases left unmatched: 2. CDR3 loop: CASSPQQGNEQYV. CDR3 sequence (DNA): TGTGCCAGCTCACCACAACAGGGGAACGAGCAGTACGTC.

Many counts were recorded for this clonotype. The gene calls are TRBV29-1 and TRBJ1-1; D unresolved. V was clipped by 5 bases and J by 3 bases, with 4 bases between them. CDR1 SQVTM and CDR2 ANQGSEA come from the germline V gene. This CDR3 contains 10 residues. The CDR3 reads CSVRYTEAFF. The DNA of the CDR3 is TGCAGCGTTAGATACACTGAAGCTTTCTTT.

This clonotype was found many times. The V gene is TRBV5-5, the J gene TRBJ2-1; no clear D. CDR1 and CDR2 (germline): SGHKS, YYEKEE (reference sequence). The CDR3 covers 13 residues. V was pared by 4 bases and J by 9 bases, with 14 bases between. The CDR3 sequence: CASSLESGFEQFF. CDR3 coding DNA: TGTGCCAGCAGCCTGGAGTCCGGGTTTGAGCAGTTCTTC. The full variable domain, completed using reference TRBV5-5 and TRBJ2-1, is DAGVTQSPTHLIKTRGQQVTLRCSPISGHKSVSWYQQVLGQGPQFIFQYYEKEERGRGNFPDRFSARQFPNYSSELNVNALLLGDSALYLCASSLESGFEQFFGPGTRLTVL.

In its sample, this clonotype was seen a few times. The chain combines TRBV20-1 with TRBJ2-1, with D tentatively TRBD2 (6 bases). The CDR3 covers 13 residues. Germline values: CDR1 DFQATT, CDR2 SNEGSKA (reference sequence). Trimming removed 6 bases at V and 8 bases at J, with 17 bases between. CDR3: CSAPRLVGDEQFF. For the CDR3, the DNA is TGCAGTGCGCCGAGACTAGTCGGAGATGAGCAGTTCTTC.

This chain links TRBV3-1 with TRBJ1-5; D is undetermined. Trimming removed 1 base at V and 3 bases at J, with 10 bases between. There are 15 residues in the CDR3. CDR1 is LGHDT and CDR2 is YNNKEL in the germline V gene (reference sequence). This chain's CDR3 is CASSQGLPPNQPQHF. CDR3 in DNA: TGTGCCAGCAGCCAAGGGTTACCCCCCAATCAGCCCCAGCATTTT.

As DNA, the CDR3 is TGTGCCAGCAGTCGGTCCCCCGGGACTAGCGGGGCAGCGTCCAAAAACATTCAGTACTTC. Its translation is CASSRSPGTSGAASKNIQYF. The gene calls are TRBV12-3 or TRBV12-4 and TRBJ2-4; 13 bases fit TRBD2. After removal of 5 bases from V and 2 bases from J, the junction contained 15 bases not matched to a gene. The length of the CDR3 is 20 residues.

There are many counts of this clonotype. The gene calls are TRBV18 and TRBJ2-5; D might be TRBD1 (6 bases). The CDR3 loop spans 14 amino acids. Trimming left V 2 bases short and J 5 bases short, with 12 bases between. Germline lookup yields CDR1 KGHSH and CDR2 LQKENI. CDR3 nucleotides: TGTGCCAGCTCACCAACAGGGACCAGGGAGACCCAGTACTTC. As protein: CASSPTGTRETQYF.